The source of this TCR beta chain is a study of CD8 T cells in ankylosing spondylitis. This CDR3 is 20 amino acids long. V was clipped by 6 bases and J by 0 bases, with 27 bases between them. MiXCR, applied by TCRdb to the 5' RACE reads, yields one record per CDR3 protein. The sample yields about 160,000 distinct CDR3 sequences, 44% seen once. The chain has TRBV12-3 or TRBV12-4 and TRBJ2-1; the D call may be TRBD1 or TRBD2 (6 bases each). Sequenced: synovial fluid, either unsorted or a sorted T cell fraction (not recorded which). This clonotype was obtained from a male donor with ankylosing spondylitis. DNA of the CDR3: TGTGCCAGCAGCTTACCCTGGGGGCGTAGCGGCCAGAGCTCCTACAATGAGCAGTTCTTC. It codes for CASSLPWGRSGQSSYNEQFF.